These 27 T cell receptor beta chains were all obtained from the same sample, sequenced in a study of blood T cell repertoires in COVID-19. The data were produced by immunoSEQ multiplex PCR, yet TCRdb's version contains in-frame clones alone and is incomplete. Among roughly 180,000 clones, approximately 86% were seen once, and the ten largest hold around 1.9%. Material for sequencing was peripheral blood. These receptors were collected from a man aged 65-85 years with active or convalescent COVID-19.

Only one count was recorded for this clone. The CDR3 bases are TGTGCCAGCAGGATGAGCGGGAACTACGAGCAGTACTTC. This encodes CASRMSGNYEQYF. V and J are TRBV28 and TRBJ2-7; 7 bases are shared with TRBD2. The CDR3 is 13 amino acids. Germline values: CDR1 MDHEN, CDR2 SYDVKM. V shed 6 bases and J 3 bases; nucleotides not matched to a gene: 5. The full variable domain, completed using reference TRBV28 and TRBJ2-7, is DVKVTQSSRYLVKRTGEKVFLECVQDMDHENMFWYRQDPGLGLRLIYFSYDVKMKEKGDIPEGYSVSREKKERFSLILESASTNQTSMYLCASRMSGNYEQYFGPGTRLTVT.

The chain combines TRBV9 with TRBJ2-2; tentative D call: TRBD2 (6 bases). CDR3 length equals 16 residues. Germline V gene sequence: CDR1 SGDLS, CDR2 YYNGEE. V was clipped by 0 bases and J by 6 bases, with 15 bases between them. The chain's CDR3 is CASSVGGLLRSGELFF. In DNA, the CDR3 is TGTGCCAGCAGCGTAGGGGGACTCCTGAGGTCCGGGGAGCTGTTTTTT.

This sequence joins TRBV2 and TRBJ2-3; D may be TRBD1 (6 bases). CDR3 size: 15 residues. Trimming cost V 5 bases and J 3 bases, with 15 bases left between them. From germline, CDR1 is SNHLY and CDR2 FYNNEI. The CDR3 loop is CASSQWGRGTDTQYF. The CDR3 DNA reads as TGTGCCAGCAGTCAGTGGGGCAGGGGAACAGATACGCAGTATTTT.

The rearrangement links TRBV2 to TRBJ2-7; a weak D match, TRBD2 (6 bases). Looked up from germline, CDR1 is SNHLY and CDR2 is FYNNEI. This CDR3 has 12 amino acids. V was cut by 6 bases and J by 6 bases, with 12 bases left in between. For the CDR3, the DNA is TGTGCCAGCAGCCCGACTAGTCGCGAGCAGTACTTC. This translates into CASSPTSREQYF.

This clone was counted a single time. This chain connects TRBV29-1 to TRBJ2-1; 7 positions match TRBD2. CDR1 is SQVTM and CDR2 is ANQGSEA in the germline V gene. The V gene end was trimmed by 7 bases and the J gene end by 0 bases; junction bases not matched to a gene: 6. This CDR3 has 14 residues. The CDR3 spells CSGSGTTSYNEQFF. The CDR3 coding sequence is TGCAGCGGTTCCGGGACTACCTCCTACAATGAGCAGTTCTTC.

This clone was detected only once. The chain employs TRBV28 and TRBJ2-3; D might be TRBD2 (6 bases). From germline, CDR1 is MDHEN and CDR2 SYDVKM. Trimming removed 2 bases from V and 5 bases from J, with 14 bases in between. The CDR3 is 15 amino acids. CDR3 coding DNA: TGTGCCAGCAGTTTAGAGGTACGGAGGGGAGATACGCAGTATTTT. Encoded protein: CASSLEVRRGDTQYF.

The chain has TRBV5-4 and TRBJ2-7; 8 nucleotides agree with TRBD1. CDR1 is SGHNT and CDR2 is YYREEE in the germline V gene (reference sequence). V was pared by 3 bases and J by 1 base, with 6 bases of the junction left unmatched. The CDR3 is 15 residues long. The CDR3 region has the DNA TGTGCCAGCAGCTCACCGACAGGGGCATCCTACGAGCAGTACTTC. As protein: CASSSPTGASYEQYF.

V gene TRBV19 combines with J gene TRBJ1-2; no clear D gene. The CDR3 is 14 residues long. V dropped 3 bases and J dropped 4 bases, with 12 bases sitting between them. Germline V CDR1 and CDR2: LNHDA, SQIVND (reference sequence). CDR3 protein: CASSMGEGTYGYTF. In DNA, the CDR3 is TGTGCCAGTAGTATGGGAGAGGGTACCTATGGCTACACCTTC. Full variable domain (outside the CDR3, taken from reference TRBV19 and TRBJ1-2): DGGITQSPKYLFRKEGQNVTLSCEQNLNHDAMYWYRQDPGQGLRLIYYSQIVNDFQKGDIAEGYSVSREKKESFPLTVTSAQKNPTAFYLCASSMGEGTYGYTFGSGTRLTVV.

The chain has TRBV10-3 and TRBJ2-3; 10 bases fit TRBD2. Germline-derived CDR1 and CDR2 are ENHRY and SYGVKD. The CDR3 is 16 amino acids. V shed 0 bases, J shed 5 bases, and the junction held 5 bases outside the gene matches. The CDR3, as DNA: TGTGCCATCAGTGAGTCGGAGCGGGGGGGTAAAGATACGCAGTATTTT. Its translation: CAISESERGGKDTQYF.

The V gene is TRBV10-3, the J gene TRBJ1-6, with D tentatively TRBD1 (6 bases). V lost 1 base and J lost 10, with 17 bases in between. The CDR3 sequence is 16 residues long. Germline V CDR1 and CDR2: ENHRY, SYGVKD. Written as DNA, the CDR3 is TGTGCCATCAGTGAGTGGGGGCGAGGGGATGAATCACCCCTCCACTTT. It yields the protein CAISEWGRGDESPLHF.

The chain joins TRBV4-1 to TRBJ2-3; 14 bases line up with TRBD2. This CDR3 is 16 amino acids long. Germline CDR1 reads MGHRA; CDR2 reads YSYEKL. The J segment lost 3 bases and the V segment lost 1 base, leaving 0 bases of the junction unmatched. The CDR3 DNA is TGCGCCAGCAGCCAAGGACTAGCGGGAGGGACAGATACGCAGTATTTT. It translates to CASSQGLAGGTDTQYF.

This clone has only one observation. The rearrangement links TRBV2 to TRBJ1-5; D call uncertain. CDR1 is SNHLY and CDR2 is FYNNEI in the germline V gene. V was shortened by 1 base and J by 0 bases, with 7 bases between the two germline ends. The CDR3 is 15 residues long. DNA for the CDR3: TGTGCCAGCAGTGAAGATTCGGGTAGCAATCAGCCCCAGCATTTT. Residues: CASSEDSGSNQPQHF.

CDR3: CASSLRQGAYNSPLHF. The DNA of the CDR3 is TGTGCCAGCAGCTTACGACAGGGGGCCTATAATTCACCCCTCCACTTT. The V call is TRBV5-6, the J call TRBJ1-6, with TRBD1 matching 9 bases. This CDR3 spans 16 amino acids. Germline lookup yields CDR1 SGHDT and CDR2 YYEEEE. V was pared by 2 bases and J by 2 bases, with 2 bases of the junction left unmatched.

A single count supports this clone. The rearrangement links TRBV6-2 or TRBV6-3 to TRBJ1-2; D possibly corresponds to TRBD1 (5 bases). V was cut by 6 bases and J by 7 bases, with 15 bases left in between. Germline V CDR1 and CDR2: MNHEY, SVGEGT. The CDR3 extends over 13 amino acids. CDR3 in amino acids: CASSRGGGRGYTF. Written as DNA, the CDR3 is TGTGCCAGCAGCCGTGGCGGGGGACGTGGCTACACCTTC.

The chain employs TRBV20-1 and TRBJ1-5; D gene unclear. The CDR3 covers 14 residues. Germline assignment: CDR1 DFQATT and CDR2 SNEGSKA (reference sequence). Trimming removed 3 bases from V and 0 bases from J, with 9 bases in between. For the CDR3, the DNA is TGCAGTGCTAGTGGAGGAACTAGCAATCAGCCCCAGCATTTT. Translation gives CSASGGTSNQPQHF.

This chain links TRBV10-1 with TRBJ2-1; 14 bases line up with TRBD2. CDR3 size: 14 residues. Germline CDR1 and CDR2: WNHNN and SYGVQD (reference sequence). Trimming at V came to 6 bases and at J to 8 bases, leaving 3 bases not matched to a gene. The CDR3 nucleotides read TGCGCCAGCAGGCCGGGACTAGCGGGGGATGAGCAGTTCTTC. This gives the protein CASRPGLAGDEQFF.

The rearrangement joins TRBV21-1 to TRBJ2-1; the table's D call TRBD2 went unverified against the DNA. TRBV21-1 is assigned pseudogene status. The CDR3 runs 15 residues. CDR3 coding DNA: TGTGCCAGCAGCAAAGAGTGGGGGGTTTACAATGAGCAGTTCTTC. Residues: CASSKEWGVYNEQFF.

In its sample, this clone was seen a few times. This rearrangement joins TRBV18 to TRBJ2-3; D uncertain. The CDR3 is 13 residues long. V lost 4 bases and J 4 bases, leaving 9 bases between the germline ends. Germline CDR1 is KGHSH and CDR2 is LQKENI. The CDR3 is CASSLSNADTQYF. CDR3 DNA: TGTGCCAGCTCACTCTCTAACGCAGATACGCAGTATTTT.

V usage is TRBV7-8 and J usage is TRBJ1-1; D remains ambiguous. Germline values: CDR1 SGHVS, CDR2 FQNEAQ. The CDR3 runs 13 residues. Trimming took off 4 bases at V and 2 bases at J, with 8 bases between the two ends. The CDR3 DNA follows: TGTGCCAGCAGCTACCACTCCAACACTGAAGCTTTCTTT. Amino acid sequence: CASSYHSNTEAFF. The full variable domain, its missing parts supplied by reference TRBV7-8 and TRBJ1-1, is GAGVSQSPRYKVAKRGQDVALRCDPISGHVSLFWYQQALGQGPEFLTYFQNEAQLDKSGLPSDRFFAERPEGSVSTLKIQRTQQEDSAVYLCASSYHSNTEAFFGQGTRLTVV.

This chain connects TRBV7-8 to TRBJ1-1, with TRBD1 identical over 8 bases. Per the germline V gene, CDR1 is SGHVS and CDR2 is FQNEAQ. This CDR3 has 16 amino acids. Losses at the gene ends were 1 base for V and 5 bases for J; bases not matched to a gene: 9. In DNA, the CDR3 is TGTGCCAGCAGCTTAGTCAGGGGGCGCATGGGGACTGAAGCTTTCTTT. Its protein product is CASSLVRGRMGTEAFF.

The V and J genes are TRBV24-1 and TRBJ2-5, with 8 bases identical to TRBD2. CDR3 length: 15 residues. Germline CDR1 KGHDR, CDR2 SFDVKD. J gave up 4 bases and V 9 bases, and 12 bases lay outside the gene matches. The chain's CDR3 is CATQPRKAGGETQYF. CDR3 coding DNA: TGTGCCACCCAACCTCGTAAGGCGGGGGGAGAGACCCAGTACTTC.

The CDR3: CASTIRASGNTIYF. DNA of the CDR3: TGTGCCAGCACCATAAGAGCTTCGGGAAACACCATATATTTT. This chain joins TRBV6-6 and TRBJ1-3; no reliable D call. From germline, CDR1 is MNHNY and CDR2 SVGAGI (reference sequence). CDR3 length: 14 amino acids. V was shortened by 7 bases and J by 4 bases, with 14 bases between the two germline ends.

The chain combines TRBV14 with TRBJ2-7; TRBD2 matches at 13 bases. CDR1 is SGHDN, CDR2 FVKESK, per germline. V trimming: 4 bases; J trimming: 3 bases; junction bases outside the gene matches: 3. The CDR3 covers 15 residues. The CDR3 loop reads CASSLGLAGHYEQYF. In DNA form, the CDR3 reads TGTGCCAGCAGCCTGGGACTAGCGGGGCACTACGAGCAGTACTTC. Filled out from reference TRBV14 and TRBJ2-7, the complete variable domain reads EAGVTQFPSHSVIEKGQTVTLRCDPISGHDNLYWYRRVMGKEIKFLLHFVKESKQDESGMPNNRFLAERTGGTYSTLKVQPAELEDSGVYFCASSLGLAGHYEQYFGPGTRLTVT.

The rearrangement joins TRBV4-1 to TRBJ1-4, with 9 bases that match TRBD1. The CDR3 has 17 amino acids. Germline V gives CDR1 MGHRA, CDR2 YSYEKL. V was clipped by 0 bases and J by 10 bases; unmatched bases: 12. Here the CDR3 reads CASSQELRDRAAGKLFF. CDR3 DNA: TGCGCCAGCAGCCAAGAGTTGAGGGACAGGGCGGCGGGAAAACTGTTTTTT.

This clone has just a few counts. The chain links TRBV3-1 (or the pseudogene TRBV3-2) to TRBJ2-3; D is perhaps TRBD2 (5 bases). The germline V and J ends were trimmed by 0 bases and 11 bases, with 21 bases remaining between them. Germline V gene data show CDR1 as LGHDT and CDR2 as YNNKEL (reference sequence). CDR3 length equals 16 residues. CDR3 DNA: TGTGCCAGCAGCCAAGATCAGGACTTCCCCCATGTCGGGCAGTATTTT. Its protein product is CASSQDQDFPHVGQYF.

This rearrangement joins TRBV28 to TRBJ2-4, with D maybe TRBD1 (5 bases). The CDR3 is 14 amino acids. Deletions cut 3 bases from V and 6 bases from J, with 12 bases between. Per germline, CDR1 MDHEN and CDR2 SYDVKM. The CDR3 region has the DNA TGTGCCAGCAGTTTCGGTGGGGCGGCAAACATTCAGTACTTC. Protein sequence: CASSFGGAANIQYF.

In nucleotides, the CDR3 is TGTGCCAGTAGACTTACCCCTAGCGGGAGGACCCATGAGCAGTTCTTC. As protein: CASRLTPSGRTHEQFF. V gene TRBV19 combines with J gene TRBJ2-1, with TRBD2 identical over 11 bases. CDR1 is LNHDA, CDR2 SQIVND, per germline (reference sequence). The CDR3 extends over 16 amino acids. V lost 6 bases to trimming and J lost 8 bases; unmatched junction nucleotides: 12.